The 9 T cell receptor beta chains listed next were all sequenced from one sample in a study of cytomegalovirus exposure and HLA in healthy donors. The PCR used 60 Vbeta and 13 Jbeta primers. Profiling relied on immunoSEQ multiplex PCR, and the TCRdb table lists in-frame clones only, not all of them. The sample carries 200,000 or so clones, more than 65% recorded once. Input material: PBMCs. These receptors were taken from a woman in her 30s in good health and CMV-seropositive.

The sample holds one count of this clone. The rearrangement joins TRBV7-2 to TRBJ2-7, with D possibly TRBD2 on 9 matching bases. The CDR3 has 18 residues. The V gene's germline CDR1 is SGHTA and CDR2 FQGNSA. Trimming pared 1 base from V and 2 bases from J, leaving 21 bases between. The CDR3 reads CASSLGPAGGTGPYEQYF. The DNA of the CDR3 is TGTGCCAGCAGCTTAGGTCCGGCGGGAGGGACAGGTCCCTACGAGCAGTACTTC.

The V gene is TRBV25-1, the J gene TRBJ2-3, with D hard to call. The CDR3 loop spans 17 amino acids. V was cut by 2 bases and J by 5 bases, with 20 bases left in between. Germline CDR1 MGHDK, CDR2 SYGVNS. The CDR3 loop is CASSENPNRGQIDTQYF. CDR3 nucleotides: TGTGCCAGCAGTGAAAATCCCAACCGAGGCCAGATAGATACGCAGTATTTT.

This sequence joins TRBV10-2 and TRBJ1-5; D uncertain. The V gene lost 7 bases and the J gene lost 5 bases, with 12 bases spanning the gap. Germline CDR1 WSHSY, CDR2 SAAADI. The CDR3 runs 13 residues. Here the CDR3 reads CASTQYEHQPQHF. The CDR3 DNA reads TGCGCCAGCACCCAATATGAGCATCAGCCCCAGCATTTT.

The chain carries TRBV9 and TRBJ1-1; D not resolved. The CDR3 length is 11 residues. The ends were cut back, 1 base at V and 5 bases at J, with 3 bases in the middle. CDR1 SGDLS and CDR2 YYNGEE come from the germline V gene. The CDR3 nucleotides are TGTGCCAGCAGCGTACGGACTGAAGCTTTCTTT. Encoded protein: CASSVRTEAFF.

This sequence joins TRBV4-2 and TRBJ2-7; no definite D call. The CDR3 is 14 residues long. CDR1 LGHNA and CDR2 YNFKEQ come from the germline V gene. V lost 1 base and J 0 bases, leaving 7 bases between the germline ends. CDR3 in amino acids: CASSQVRFSYEQYF. DNA of the CDR3: TGTGCCAGCAGCCAAGTCAGGTTCTCCTACGAGCAGTACTTC.

Here the CDR3 DNA reads TGTGCCATCGCGGACGGGGAGCTGTTTTTT. This translates into CAIADGELFF. This chain connects TRBV2 to TRBJ2-2; no definite D call. This CDR3 has 10 amino acids. The V end lost 10 bases, the J end lost 7 bases, and 7 bases lay between the germline ends. Germline lookup yields CDR1 SNHLY and CDR2 FYNNEI. The full variable domain, in which reference TRBV2 and TRBJ2-2 provide the parts outside the CDR3, is EPEVTQTPSHQVTQMGQEVILRCVPISNHLYFYWYRQILGQKVEFLVSFYNNEISEKSEIFDDQFSVERPDGSNFTLKIRSTKLEDSAMYFCAIADGELFFGEGSRLTVL.

The J gene is TRBJ1-2, the V gene TRBV28; 9 nucleotides line up with TRBD1. The length of the CDR3 is 14 residues. CDR1 is MDHEN and CDR2 is SYDVKM in the germline V gene. After removal of 4 bases from V and 8 bases from J, the junction contained 8 bases not matched to a gene. CDR3 sequence reads: CASSSGDRDGGYTF. CDR3 nucleotides: TGTGCCAGCAGTTCAGGGGACAGGGATGGGGGCTACACCTTC.

The chain carries TRBV6-5 and TRBJ1-5; weak D call: TRBD1 (6 bases). Trimming cost V 2 bases and J 6 bases, with 17 bases left between them. CDR1 MNHEY and CDR2 SVGAGI come from the germline V gene. The CDR3 extends over 16 amino acids. Here the CDR3 reads CASSYRFGGGGQPQHF. In nucleotides, the CDR3 is TGTGCCAGCAGTTACCGTTTTGGGGGGGGCGGTCAGCCCCAGCATTTT.

The chain has TRBV19 and TRBJ2-7; tentatively, D is TRBD2 (5 bases). The CDR3 consists of 13 residues. V was trimmed by 6 bases and J by 0 bases, leaving 9 bases between them. The germline V gene encodes CDR1 LNHDA and CDR2 SQIVND (reference sequence). This CDR3 reads CASSPGISYEQYF. CDR3 DNA sequence: TGTGCCAGTAGCCCGGGGATCTCCTACGAGCAGTACTTC.